One sample yielded the 30 T cell receptor beta chains listed below, sequenced in a study of shared clonotypes between healthy human individuals. Clones were sequenced by immunoSEQ multiplex PCR, and TCRdb holds only the in-frame ones, with some missing. The sample contains over a million clones, roughly 70% of which appear only once. Sequencing input: memory CD4+ T cells sorted from blood. As for subset: CD45RA-negative fraction. The receptors stem from a man in his late teens or twenties in good health.

There are a few counts of this clone. The chain couples TRBV30 to TRBJ2-7, with D unresolved. This CDR3 has 13 residues. Germline assignment: CDR1 GTSNPN and CDR2 SVGIG (reference sequence). Trimming took 3 bases from V and 2 from J, leaving 11 bases between them. The CDR3 sequence: CAWSRDSPYEQYF. The CDR3 DNA reads TGTGCCTGGAGCAGAGACTCCCCCTACGAGCAGTACTTC.

The J gene is TRBJ1-5, the V gene TRBV6-5; TRBD1 matches at 8 bases. There are 15 residues in the CDR3. Per germline, CDR1 MNHEY and CDR2 SVGAGI. V gave up 6 bases and J gave up 11 bases; unmatched junction bases: 15. CDR3 in amino acids: CASRTDRDAGRAQHF. The DNA of the CDR3 is TGTGCCAGCAGGACGGACAGGGACGCGGGGAGAGCCCAGCATTTT.

The V gene is TRBV11-2, the J gene TRBJ2-5, with TRBD1 matching 7 bases. Trimming at V came to 5 bases and at J to 2 bases, leaving 2 bases not matched to a gene. The V gene's germline CDR1 is SGHAT and CDR2 FQNNGV. This CDR3 is built from 13 residues. CDR3 coding DNA: TGTGCCAGCAGCCGGGGACAGCAAGAGACCCAGTACTTC. This translates into CASSRGQQETQYF.

The CDR3 here is CASHTQLAGGTDTQYF. CDR3 DNA: TGTGCCAGCCATACCCAGCTAGCGGGGGGCACAGATACGCAGTATTTT. The chain is built from TRBV28 and TRBJ2-3; TRBD2 matches at 10 bases. CDR3 length equals 16 residues. Germline CDR1 and CDR2: MDHEN and SYDVKM. Trimming at V came to 8 bases and at J to 1 base, leaving 9 bases not matched to a gene. The full variable domain, rest sourced from reference TRBV28 and TRBJ2-3, is DVKVTQSSRYLVKRTGEKVFLECVQDMDHENMFWYRQDPGLGLRLIYFSYDVKMKEKGDIPEGYSVSREKKERFSLILESASTNQTSMYLCASHTQLAGGTDTQYFGPGTRLTVL.

The rearrangement links TRBV29-1 to TRBJ1-1; TRBD1 might be the D (5 bases). The V gene's germline CDR1 is SQVTM and CDR2 ANQGSEA. CDR3 size: 11 residues. V was trimmed by 6 bases and J by 6 bases, leaving 11 bases between them. The CDR3 loop is CSVDTLPEAFF. CDR3 nucleotide sequence: TGCAGCGTGGACACCCTCCCTGAAGCTTTCTTT. The variable domain in full, with the rest retrieved from reference TRBV29-1 and TRBJ1-1, is SAVISQKPSRDICQRGTSLTIQCQVDSQVTMMFWYRQQPGQSLTLIATANQGSEATYESGFVIDKFPISRPNLTFSTLTVSNMSPEDSSIYLCSVDTLPEAFFGQGTRLTVV.

The CDR3 is CASSLMRKNTEAFF. The CDR3 coding sequence is TGTGCCAGCAGCTTAATGCGGAAGAACACTGAAGCTTTCTTT. This chain links TRBV7-2 with TRBJ1-1; D not resolved. Trimming removed 2 bases from V and 1 base from J, with 8 bases in between. The CDR3 loop spans 14 amino acids. CDR1 and CDR2 (germline): SGHTA, FQGNSA. Variable domain in full (rest from reference TRBV7-2 and TRBJ1-1): GAGVSQSPSNKVTEKGKDVELRCDPISGHTALYWYRQSLGQGLEFLIYFQGNSAPDKSGLPSDRFSAERTGGSVSTLTIQRTQQEDSAVYLCASSLMRKNTEAFFGQGTRLTVV.

The rearrangement joins TRBV6-6 to TRBJ2-7, with D perhaps TRBD1 (6 bases). Germline V CDR1 and CDR2: MNHNY, SVGAGI (reference sequence). V lost 6 bases, J lost 0 bases, and 15 bases lay in between. CDR3 length equals 15 residues. This chain's CDR3 is CASSQTGSGSYEQYF. The CDR3 nucleotides read TGTGCCAGCAGCCAAACAGGGTCCGGCTCCTACGAGCAGTACTTC.

V is TRBV9 and J is TRBJ2-1; TRBD2 aligns across 10 bases. Germline trimming cut 4 bases from V and 6 bases from J; bases unmatched to any gene: 7. The CDR3 extends over 15 amino acids. The germline V gene has CDR1 SGDLS and CDR2 YYNGEE. The CDR3 region has the DNA TGTGCCAGCAGCTCCCAGCGGGAGGGTATCAATGAGCAGTTCTTC. The encoded protein is CASSSQREGINEQFF.

The chain couples TRBV15 to TRBJ2-1; D is perhaps TRBD1 or TRBD2 (6 bases each). This CDR3 has 14 amino acids. The germline V gene encodes CDR1 LNHNV and CDR2 YYDKDF (reference sequence). Deletions cut 4 bases from V and 4 bases from J, with 11 bases between. For the CDR3, the DNA is TGTGCCACCAGCATAGGGGGAGGATACAATGAGCAGTTCTTC. This sequence encodes CATSIGGGYNEQFF.

The V call is TRBV7-2, the J call TRBJ2-7; D ambiguous. Trimming took off 0 bases at V and 10 bases at J, with 13 bases between the two ends. CDR1 and CDR2 from the germline V gene are SGHTA and FQGNSA. There are 13 residues in the CDR3. Here the CDR3 reads CASSLALSGRQYF. Here the CDR3 DNA reads TGTGCCAGCAGCTTAGCTCTATCAGGTCGTCAGTACTTC. The full variable domain, completed using reference TRBV7-2 and TRBJ2-7, is GAGVSQSPSNKVTEKGKDVELRCDPISGHTALYWYRQSLGQGLEFLIYFQGNSAPDKSGLPSDRFSAERTGGSVSTLTIQRTQQEDSAVYLCASSLALSGRQYFGPGTRLTVT.

The chain couples TRBV6-5 to TRBJ1-3, with TRBD1 matching over 9 bases. The germline V gene encodes CDR1 MNHEY and CDR2 SVGAGI. The CDR3 length is 15 residues. With 5 bases clipped from V and 4 bases from J, the junction kept 6 bases outside the gene matches. CDR3 in amino acids: CASSGGTGRGNTIYF. The CDR3 nucleotides are TGTGCCAGCAGTGGGGGGACAGGGCGAGGAAACACCATATATTTT.

The CDR3 region has the DNA TGTGCCAGCAGCTTAGGAGTCGGCTCAGAGACCCAGTACTTC. Protein product: CASSLGVGSETQYF. The chain couples TRBV7-2 to TRBJ2-5; D not resolved. Germline CDR1 is SGHTA and CDR2 is FQGNSA. V was cut by 1 base and J by 4 bases, with 10 bases left in between. The CDR3 is made up of 14 amino acids.

This clone was counted once. The rearrangement uses TRBV6-1 and TRBJ1-5, with D possibly matching TRBD1 (6 bases). This CDR3 region has 13 residues. V shed 1 base and J shed 6 bases, with 7 bases lying between them. Germline values: CDR1 MNHNS, CDR2 SASEGT. The CDR3 DNA is TGTGCCAGCAGTGAAGAGGGGGGTCAGCCCCAGCATTTT. It yields the protein CASSEEGGQPQHF.

The CDR3 is CASSPPNGDRLSSGNTIYF. The DNA of the CDR3 is TGTGCCAGCTCACCACCGAATGGTGACAGGCTGAGCTCTGGAAACACCATATATTTT. The J gene is TRBJ1-3, the V gene TRBV18, with D possibly TRBD1 on 6 matching bases. This CDR3 is 19 amino acids long. Trimming took off 0 bases at V and 0 bases at J, with 18 bases between the two ends. Germline lookup yields CDR1 KGHSH and CDR2 LQKENI.

This clone appeared a single time. The rearrangement joins TRBV11-2 to TRBJ1-3; tentative D call: TRBD1 (5 bases). This CDR3 is 14 amino acids long. CDR1 is SGHAT, CDR2 FQNNGV, per germline. Deletions cut 4 bases from V and 1 base from J, with 8 bases between. CDR3 in DNA: TGTGCCAGCAGCTCTTCAGGGTCTGGAAACACCATATATTTT. Protein sequence: CASSSSGSGNTIYF. The full variable domain, with the rest looked up from reference TRBV11-2 and TRBJ1-3, is EAGVAQSPRYKIIEKRQSVAFWCNPISGHATLYWYQQILGQGPKLLIQFQNNGVVDDSQLPKDRFSAERLKGVDSTLKIQPAKLEDSAVYLCASSSSGSGNTIYFGEGSWLTVV.

In its sample, this clone was seen a few times. V is TRBV7-9 and J is TRBJ1-2; possible D gene TRBD1, 5 bases. The CDR3 covers 15 residues. V lost 4 bases and J 1 base, leaving 13 bases between the germline ends. Per germline, CDR1 SEHNR and CDR2 FQNEAQ (reference sequence). CDR3 sequence: CASSWDRIGNYGYTF. DNA of the CDR3: TGTGCCAGCAGCTGGGACCGGATAGGTAACTATGGCTACACCTTC.

CDR3 bases: TGTGCCATCAGTGAGTCGAAAGGGGCAGCCGGGGAGACCCAGTACTTC. Its protein product is CAISESKGAAGETQYF. The chain combines TRBV10-3 with TRBJ2-5; a weak D match, TRBD1 (5 bases). In germline, CDR1 is ENHRY, CDR2 SYGVKD. The germline V and J ends were trimmed by 0 bases and 5 bases, with 16 bases remaining between them. The CDR3 runs to 16 residues.

J is TRBJ2-5 and V is TRBV28, with D tentatively TRBD1 or TRBD2 (6 bases each). Germline-derived CDR1 and CDR2 are MDHEN and SYDVKM. This CDR3 comprises 16 residues. V was pared by 5 bases and J by 8 bases, with 24 bases between. CDR3 coding DNA: TGTGCCAGCAGTGCTCTGCGGGACAAGAGGGTAAATACCCAGTACTTC. Amino acid sequence: CASSALRDKRVNTQYF.

The genes are TRBV7-2 and TRBJ2-5; 7 bases match TRBD2. Germline loops: CDR1 SGHTA, CDR2 FQGNSA. V shed 1 base, J shed 5 bases, and the junction held 4 bases outside the gene matches. This CDR3 has 14 amino acids. The CDR3 DNA follows: TGTGCCAGCAGCTTAGGGACTAGGAGCGAGACCCAGTACTTC. Its protein product is CASSLGTRSETQYF.

J is TRBJ2-2 and V is TRBV19; D may be TRBD2 (6 bases). CDR1 and CDR2 (germline): LNHDA, SQIVND (reference sequence). The CDR3 has 14 amino acids. V was cut by 2 bases and J by 4 bases, with 8 bases left in between. This CDR3 is CASSITGVTGELFF. CDR3 in DNA: TGTGCCAGTAGTATAACGGGGGTCACCGGGGAGCTGTTTTTT.

This chain uses TRBV7-2 with TRBJ2-5; D not resolved. V was trimmed by 3 bases and J by 1 base, leaving 6 bases between them. CDR1 and CDR2 (germline): SGHTA, FQGNSA. The CDR3 is made up of 13 amino acids. The DNA of the CDR3 is TGTGCCAGCAGCTTTAACAGCCAAGAGACCCAGTACTTC. Protein: CASSFNSQETQYF.

The sample holds one count of this clone. This sequence joins TRBV18 and TRBJ2-6, with D possibly called TRBD1 or TRBD2 (5 bases each). The CDR3 covers 19 residues. Trimming removed 2 bases at V and 0 bases at J, with 17 bases between. Germline V gene data show CDR1 as KGHSH and CDR2 as LQKENI. CDR3 sequence (DNA): TGTGCCAGCTCACCATTTTCGCTGCAGGGAGCCTCTGGGGCCAACGTCCTGACTTTC. It is translated as CASSPFSLQGASGANVLTF.

This chain uses TRBV18 with TRBJ1-1; D may be TRBD1 (6 bases). The germline CDR1 and CDR2 sequences are KGHSH and LQKENI. The germline V and J ends were trimmed by 1 base and 0 bases, with 9 bases remaining between them. The CDR3 loop spans 15 amino acids. CDR3: CASSPLGTLNTEAFF. CDR3 nucleotides: TGTGCCAGCTCACCACTCGGGACATTGAACACTGAAGCTTTCTTT. Looking up the rest from reference TRBV18 and TRBJ1-1 gives the full variable domain: NAGVMQNPRHLVRRRGQEARLRCSPMKGHSHVYWYRQLPEEGLKFMVYLQKENIIDESGMPKERFSAEFPKEGPSILRIQQVVRGDSAAYFCASSPLGTLNTEAFFGQGTRLTVV.

The rearrangement links TRBV15 to TRBJ1-5, with D possibly TRBD1 on 5 matching bases. Germline assignment: CDR1 LNHNV and CDR2 YYDKDF (reference sequence). With 2 bases removed from V and 4 bases from J, the gap between germline ends came to 12 bases. The CDR3 extends over 15 amino acids. CDR3 sequence (DNA): TGTGCCACCAGCAGACGGCAGGGAGGGAATCAGCCCCAGCATTTT. Its protein is CATSRRQGGNQPQHF.

The chain recombines TRBV21-1 with TRBJ1-5; the D segment call TRBD1 is taken from the table without a DNA check. TRBV21-1 is a recognized pseudogene. This CDR3 is 19 amino acids long. The CDR3 loop reads CASSKSFDRTEDSNQPQHF. CDR3 nucleotide sequence: TGTGCCAGCAGCAAAAGCTTTGACAGGACAGAAGATAGCAATCAGCCCCAGCATTTT.

V gene TRBV6-6 combines with J gene TRBJ1-3; D may be TRBD1 (5 bases). This CDR3 is 13 amino acids long. The germline V gene encodes CDR1 MNHNY and CDR2 SVGAGI (reference sequence). Between the trimmed V and J ends, which lost 6 bases and 4 bases, there was a span of 10 bases. As DNA, the CDR3 is TGTGCCAGCAGGGGGTGGGGGGGAAACACCATATATTTT. This sequence encodes CASRGWGGNTIYF.

In nucleotides, the CDR3 is TGTGCCAGCAGTCGGGACAGCCTTATTAACTATGGCTACACCTTC. Protein product: CASSRDSLINYGYTF. The V gene is TRBV6-5, the J gene TRBJ1-2; 7 bases are a match to TRBD1. CDR3 length: 15 residues. Trimming removed 5 bases from V and 1 base from J; junction bases left unmatched: 7. From germline, CDR1 is MNHEY and CDR2 SVGAGI.

The rearrangement joins TRBV5-6 to TRBJ1-2; D perhaps matches TRBD1 (5 bases). The CDR3 has 13 residues. Trimming left V 4 bases short and J 8 bases short, with 15 bases between. The germline CDR1 and CDR2 sequences are SGHDT and YYEEEE. Here the CDR3 DNA reads TGTGCCAGCAGCCCCCCTTGGGGGAGCGGCTACACCTTC. It encodes CASSPPWGSGYTF.

The gene calls are TRBV7-9 and TRBJ2-1; the D is unclear. V was clipped by 4 bases and J by 4 bases, with 8 bases between them. Per germline, CDR1 SEHNR and CDR2 FQNEAQ (reference sequence). CDR3 size: 13 residues. CDR3 residues: CASSSRYYNEQFF. The CDR3 DNA reads as TGTGCCAGCAGCTCGAGATATTACAATGAGCAGTTCTTC. The whole variable domain, filled in from reference TRBV7-9 and TRBJ2-1, reads DTGVSQNPRHKITKRGQNVTFRCDPISEHNRLYWYRQTLGQGPEFLTYFQNEAQLEKSRLLSDRFSAERPKGSFSTLEIQRTEQGDSAMYLCASSSRYYNEQFFGPGTRLTVL.

This clone showed up just a few times. The J gene is TRBJ2-7, the V gene TRBV18; D tentatively fits TRBD1 or TRBD2 (5 bases each). CDR1 is KGHSH and CDR2 is LQKENI in the germline V gene. V shed 6 bases and J shed 2 bases, with 17 bases lying between them. The length of the CDR3 is 15 residues. The CDR3 reads CASSIAGTQAYEQYF. The CDR3 DNA follows: TGTGCCAGCTCCATAGCCGGGACGCAAGCCTACGAGCAGTACTTC.